This paragraph covers one T cell receptor (beta chain) sequence. Profiling relied on immunoSEQ multiplex PCR, and the TCRdb table lists in-frame clones only, not all of them. The data show about 110,000 clones, approximately 90% seen once. Germline V lookup: CDR1 SNHLY, CDR2 FYNNEI. Trimming cost V 2 bases and J 5 bases, with 9 bases left between them. This CDR3 comprises 13 residues. This sample is drawn from a study of blood T cell repertoires in COVID-19. Overall study: Material from acute and convalescent COVID-19 was sourced from the United States, Italy and Spain.

The genes are TRBV2 and TRBJ1-2; no firm D call. The sequenced sample was peripheral blood. This receptor was taken from a human donor in a cohort sampled during active COVID-19. The CDR3 nucleotides read TGTGCCAGCAGTGAACAGGACTTTTATGGCTACACCTTC. It encodes CASSEQDFYGYTF.